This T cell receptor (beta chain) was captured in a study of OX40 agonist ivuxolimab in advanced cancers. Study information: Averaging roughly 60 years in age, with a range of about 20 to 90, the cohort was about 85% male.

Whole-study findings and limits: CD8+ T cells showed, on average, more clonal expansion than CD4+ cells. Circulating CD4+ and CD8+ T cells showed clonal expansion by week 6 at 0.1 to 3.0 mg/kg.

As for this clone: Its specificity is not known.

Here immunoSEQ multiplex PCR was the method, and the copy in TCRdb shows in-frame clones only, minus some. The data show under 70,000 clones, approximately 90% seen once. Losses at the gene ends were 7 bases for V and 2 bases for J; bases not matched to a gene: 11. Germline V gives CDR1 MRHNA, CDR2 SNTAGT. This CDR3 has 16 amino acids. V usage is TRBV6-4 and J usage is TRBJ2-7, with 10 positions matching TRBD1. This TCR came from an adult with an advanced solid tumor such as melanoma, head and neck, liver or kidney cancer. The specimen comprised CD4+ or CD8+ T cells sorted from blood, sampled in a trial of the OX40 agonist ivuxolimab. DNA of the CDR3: TGTGCCAGCATGAGCAACCGGGACAGGGGAACCTACGAGCAGTACTTC. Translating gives CASMSNRDRGTYEQYF.